One and the same sample provided the 4 T cell receptor beta chains below, sequenced in a study of OX40 agonist ivuxolimab in advanced cancers. Clones were read by immunoSEQ multiplex PCR, and TCRdb kept only the in-frame ones, dropping some. The sample lists more than 75,000 clones, around 80% occurring once. This material consisted of CD4+ or CD8+ T cells sorted from blood, taken in a trial of the OX40 agonist ivuxolimab. The receptor set was obtained from an adult with an advanced solid tumor such as melanoma, head and neck, liver or kidney cancer.

This clone is a singleton in its sample. The V and J genes are TRBV5-6 and TRBJ2-2; no clear D gene. The ends were cut back, 4 bases at V and 3 bases at J, with 16 bases in the middle. In germline, CDR1 is SGHDT, CDR2 YYEEEE. The CDR3 has 16 amino acids. The CDR3 region has the DNA TGTGCCAGCAGCGGCGGTTGGGTGGGTGACACCGGGGAGCTGTTTTTT. This translates into CASSGGWVGDTGELFF.

The chain uses TRBV6-4 and TRBJ2-1; no firm D call. Germline assignment: CDR1 MRHNA and CDR2 SNTAGT. V lost 2 bases and J 10 bases, leaving 18 bases between the germline ends. The length of the CDR3 is 15 residues. As DNA, the CDR3 is TGTGCCAGCAGTGACCCCCCCTTGGGCATTCGGGAGCAGTTCTTC. Translated: CASSDPPLGIREQFF.

This clone was observed once. The rearrangement joins TRBV5-4 to TRBJ1-4, with no clear D. The CDR3 runs 16 residues. The V end lost 4 bases, the J end lost 0 bases, and 13 bases lay between the germline ends. In germline, CDR1 is SGHNT, CDR2 YYREEE (reference sequence). The CDR3 nucleotides are TGTGCCAGCAGCCGTTATTCCCGTGCAACTAATGAAAAACTGTTTTTT. Translation: CASSRYSRATNEKLFF. Filled out from reference TRBV5-4 and TRBJ1-4, the complete variable domain reads ETGVTQSPTHLIKTRGQQVTLRCSSQSGHNTVSWYQQALGQGPQFIFQYYREEENGRGNFPPRFSGLQFPNYSSELNVNALELDDSALYLCASSRYSRATNEKLFFGSGTQLSVL.

The chain carries TRBV18 and TRBJ1-5; D might be TRBD1 (5 bases). Trimming shortened V by 1 base and J by 5 bases, and 9 bases separated the two germline ends. This CDR3 has 14 residues. In germline, CDR1 is KGHSH, CDR2 LQKENI. The CDR3 DNA reads TGTGCCAGCTCACCACAGGGGAGGGATCAGCCCCAGCATTTT. Translating it yields CASSPQGRDQPQHF.